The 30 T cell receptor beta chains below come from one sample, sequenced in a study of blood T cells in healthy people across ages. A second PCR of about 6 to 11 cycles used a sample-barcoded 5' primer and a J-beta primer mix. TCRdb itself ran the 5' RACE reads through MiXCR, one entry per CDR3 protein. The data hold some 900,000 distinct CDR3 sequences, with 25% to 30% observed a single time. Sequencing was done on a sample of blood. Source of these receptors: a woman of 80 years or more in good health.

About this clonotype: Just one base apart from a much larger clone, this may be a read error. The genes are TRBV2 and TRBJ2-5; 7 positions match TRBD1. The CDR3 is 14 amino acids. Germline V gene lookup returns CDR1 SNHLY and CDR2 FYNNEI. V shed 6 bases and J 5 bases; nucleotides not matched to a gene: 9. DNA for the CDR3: TGTGCCAGCAGAGGCAGGGGGATTGGGGAGACCCAGTACTTC. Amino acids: CASRGRGIGETQYF.

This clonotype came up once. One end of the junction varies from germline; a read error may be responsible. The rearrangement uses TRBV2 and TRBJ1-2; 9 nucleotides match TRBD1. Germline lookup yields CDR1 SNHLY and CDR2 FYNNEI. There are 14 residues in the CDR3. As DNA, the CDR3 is TGTGCCAGCGGAGGACAGGGGATTGGGTATGGCAACACCTTC. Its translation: CASGGQGIGYGNTF.

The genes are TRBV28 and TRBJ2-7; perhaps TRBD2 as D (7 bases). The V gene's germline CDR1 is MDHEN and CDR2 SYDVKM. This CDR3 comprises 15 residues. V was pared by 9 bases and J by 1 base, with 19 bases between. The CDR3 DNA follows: TGTGCCAGTCCGGGGCGGGGGCTTACGTCCTACGAGCAGTACTTC. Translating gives CASPGRGLTSYEQYF.

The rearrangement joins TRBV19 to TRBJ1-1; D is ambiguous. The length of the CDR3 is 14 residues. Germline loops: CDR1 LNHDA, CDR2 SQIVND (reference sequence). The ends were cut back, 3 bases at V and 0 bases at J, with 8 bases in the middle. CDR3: CASSIGDLNTEAFF. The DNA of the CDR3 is TGTGCCAGTAGTATTGGAGACCTGAACACTGAAGCTTTCTTT.

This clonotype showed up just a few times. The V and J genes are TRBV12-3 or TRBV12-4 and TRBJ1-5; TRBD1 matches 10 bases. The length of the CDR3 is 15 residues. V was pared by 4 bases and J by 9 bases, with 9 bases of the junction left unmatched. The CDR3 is CASSSQGTGARPQHF. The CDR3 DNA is TGTGCCAGCAGTTCCCAGGGGACAGGGGCGCGGCCCCAGCATTTT.

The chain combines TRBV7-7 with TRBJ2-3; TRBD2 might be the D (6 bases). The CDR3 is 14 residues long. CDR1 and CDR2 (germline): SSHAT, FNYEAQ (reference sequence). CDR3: CDSSLGTSGDTQYF. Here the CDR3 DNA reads TGTGATAGCAGCTTAGGGACTTCGGGAGATACGCAGTATTTT.

Here the CDR3 DNA reads TGCGCCAGCAGCTTGGCCCTCCAGGAGAATGAAAAACTGTTTTTT. It yields the protein CASSLALQENEKLFF. The chain joins TRBV5-1 to TRBJ1-4; D is uncertain. Trimming left V 0 bases short and J 5 bases short, with 11 bases between. The germline V gene has CDR1 SGHRS and CDR2 YFSETQ. The CDR3 is made up of 15 amino acids.

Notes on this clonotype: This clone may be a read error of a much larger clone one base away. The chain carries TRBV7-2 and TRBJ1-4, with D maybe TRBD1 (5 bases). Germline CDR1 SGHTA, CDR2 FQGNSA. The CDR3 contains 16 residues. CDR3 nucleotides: TGTGCCAGCAGCTTAGACCCGGGGCAGTTCAATGAAAAACGGTTTTTT. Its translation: CASSLDPGQFNEKRFF.

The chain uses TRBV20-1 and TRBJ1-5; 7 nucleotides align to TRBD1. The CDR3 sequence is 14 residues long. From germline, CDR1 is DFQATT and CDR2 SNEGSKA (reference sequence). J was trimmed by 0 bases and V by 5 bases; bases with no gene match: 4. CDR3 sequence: CSAGDSNSNQPQHF. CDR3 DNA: TGCAGTGCTGGGGACAGCAATAGCAATCAGCCCCAGCATTTT.

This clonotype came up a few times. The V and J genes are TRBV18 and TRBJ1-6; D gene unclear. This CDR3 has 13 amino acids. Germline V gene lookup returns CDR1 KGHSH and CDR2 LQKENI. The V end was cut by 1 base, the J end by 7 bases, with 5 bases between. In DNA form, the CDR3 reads TGTGCCAGCTCACCACTGGGAAATTCACCCCTCCACTTT. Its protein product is CASSPLGNSPLHF.

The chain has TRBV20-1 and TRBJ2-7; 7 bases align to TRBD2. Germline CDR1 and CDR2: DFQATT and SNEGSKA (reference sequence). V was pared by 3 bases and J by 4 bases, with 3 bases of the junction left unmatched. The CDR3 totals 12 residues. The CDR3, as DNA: TGCAGTGCTAGCCAGCGGGGATACGAGCAGTACTTC. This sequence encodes CSASQRGYEQYF.

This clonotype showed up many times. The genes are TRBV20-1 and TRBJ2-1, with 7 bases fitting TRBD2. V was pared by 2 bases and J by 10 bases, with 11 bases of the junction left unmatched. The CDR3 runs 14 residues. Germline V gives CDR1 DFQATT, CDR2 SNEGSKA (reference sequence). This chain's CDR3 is CSARSPSGGWEQFF. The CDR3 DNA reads TGCAGTGCTAGATCCCCCTCGGGGGGTTGGGAGCAGTTCTTC.

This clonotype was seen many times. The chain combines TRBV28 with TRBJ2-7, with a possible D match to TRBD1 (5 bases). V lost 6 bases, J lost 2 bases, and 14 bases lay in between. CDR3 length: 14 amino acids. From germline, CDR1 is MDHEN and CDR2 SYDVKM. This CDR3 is CASRPSRVPYEQYF. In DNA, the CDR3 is TGTGCCAGCAGGCCCAGCAGGGTCCCCTACGAGCAGTACTTC.

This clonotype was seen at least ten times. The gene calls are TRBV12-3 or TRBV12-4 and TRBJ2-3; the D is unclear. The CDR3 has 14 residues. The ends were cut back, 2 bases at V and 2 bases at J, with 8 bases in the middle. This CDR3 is CASSLKGPTDTQYF. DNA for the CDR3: TGTGCCAGCAGTTTAAAAGGGCCCACAGATACGCAGTATTTT.

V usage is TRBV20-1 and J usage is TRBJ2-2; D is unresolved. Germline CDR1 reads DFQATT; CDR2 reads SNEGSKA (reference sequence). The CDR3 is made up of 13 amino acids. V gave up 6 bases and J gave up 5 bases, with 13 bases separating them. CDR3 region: CSARRLLTGELFF. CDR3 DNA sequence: TGCAGTGCACGACGGCTTTTAACCGGGGAGCTGTTTTTT.

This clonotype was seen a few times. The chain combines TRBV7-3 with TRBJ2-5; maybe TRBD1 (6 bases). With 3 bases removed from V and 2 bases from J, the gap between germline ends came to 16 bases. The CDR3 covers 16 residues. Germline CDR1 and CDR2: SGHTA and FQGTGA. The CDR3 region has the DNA TGTGCCAGCAGCTTCCCCCTGGGGGCTTTGCAAGAGACCCAGTACTTC. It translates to CASSFPLGALQETQYF.

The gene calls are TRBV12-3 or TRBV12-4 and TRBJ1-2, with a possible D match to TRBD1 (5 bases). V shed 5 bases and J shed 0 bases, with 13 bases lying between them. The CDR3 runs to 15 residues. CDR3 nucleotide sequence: TGTGCCAGCAGTCCGGGGGGGGGAGCTAACTATGGCTACACCTTC. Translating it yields CASSPGGGANYGYTF.

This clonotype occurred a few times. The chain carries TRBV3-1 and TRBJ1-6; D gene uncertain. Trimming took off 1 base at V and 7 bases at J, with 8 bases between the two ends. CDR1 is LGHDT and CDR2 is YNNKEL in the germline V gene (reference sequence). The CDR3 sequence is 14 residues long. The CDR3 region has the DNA TGTGCCAGCAGCCAAGGTTCGGAAAATTCACCCCTCCACTTT. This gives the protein CASSQGSENSPLHF.

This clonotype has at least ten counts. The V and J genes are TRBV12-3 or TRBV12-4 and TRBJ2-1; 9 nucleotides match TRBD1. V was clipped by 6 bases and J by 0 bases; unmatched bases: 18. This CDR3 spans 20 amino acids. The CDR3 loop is CASSPITGQGLKHSYNEQFF. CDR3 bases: TGTGCCAGCAGCCCAATAACGGGACAGGGTCTGAAGCACTCCTACAATGAGCAGTTCTTC.

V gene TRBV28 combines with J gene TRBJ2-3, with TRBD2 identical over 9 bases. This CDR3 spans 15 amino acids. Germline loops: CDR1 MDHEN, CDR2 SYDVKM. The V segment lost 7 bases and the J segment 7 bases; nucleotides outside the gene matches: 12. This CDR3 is CASTGTSSSGNTQYF. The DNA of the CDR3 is TGTGCCAGCACCGGGACTAGCTCGTCCGGAAATACGCAGTATTTT.

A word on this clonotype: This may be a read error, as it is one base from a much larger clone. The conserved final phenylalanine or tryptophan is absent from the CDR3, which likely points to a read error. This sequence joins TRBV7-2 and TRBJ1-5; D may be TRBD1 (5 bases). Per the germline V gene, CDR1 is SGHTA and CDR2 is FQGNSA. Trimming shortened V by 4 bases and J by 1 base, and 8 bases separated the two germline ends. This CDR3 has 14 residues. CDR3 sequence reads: CASSSQVSNQPQHC. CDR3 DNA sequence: TGTGCCAGCAGCTCACAGGTCAGCAATCAGCCCCAGCATTGT.

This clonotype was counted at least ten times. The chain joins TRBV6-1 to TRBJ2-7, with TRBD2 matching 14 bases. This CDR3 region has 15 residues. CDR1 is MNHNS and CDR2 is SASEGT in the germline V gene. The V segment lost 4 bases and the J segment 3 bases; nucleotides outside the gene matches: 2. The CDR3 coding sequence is TGTGCCAGCAGTGGTGGACTAGCGGGGGGCTACGAGCAGTACTTC. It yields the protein CASSGGLAGGYEQYF.

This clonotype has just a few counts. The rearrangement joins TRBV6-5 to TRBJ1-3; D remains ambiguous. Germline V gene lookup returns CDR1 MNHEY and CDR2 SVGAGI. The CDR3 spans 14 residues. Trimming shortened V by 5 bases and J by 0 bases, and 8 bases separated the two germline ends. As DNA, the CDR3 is TGTGCCAGCAGTCGGGTCAACTCTGGAAACACCATATATTTT. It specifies CASSRVNSGNTIYF.

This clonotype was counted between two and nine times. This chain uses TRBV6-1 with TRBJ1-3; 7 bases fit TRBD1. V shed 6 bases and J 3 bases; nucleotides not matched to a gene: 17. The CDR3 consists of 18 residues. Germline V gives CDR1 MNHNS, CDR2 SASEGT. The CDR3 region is CASSSTSFAGGYGNTIYF. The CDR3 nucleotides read TGTGCCAGCAGCTCGACTTCTTTTGCAGGGGGGTATGGAAACACCATATATTTT.

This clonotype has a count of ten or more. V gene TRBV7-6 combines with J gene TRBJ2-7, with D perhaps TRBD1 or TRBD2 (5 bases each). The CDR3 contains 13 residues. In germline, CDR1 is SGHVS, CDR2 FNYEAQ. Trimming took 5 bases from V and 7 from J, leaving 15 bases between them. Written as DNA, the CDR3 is TGTGCCAGCAGCAAGGGACCCGGTCGGGAGCAGTACTTC. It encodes CASSKGPGREQYF.

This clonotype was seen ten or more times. The CDR3 DNA sequence: TGTGCCAGCAGCTCTCAGGGAGGCCTCGAGACCCAGTACTTC. This gives the protein CASSSQGGLETQYF. This sequence joins TRBV7-2 and TRBJ2-5, with D perhaps matching TRBD2 (6 bases). Deletions cut 4 bases from V and 5 bases from J, with 14 bases between. Germline V CDR1 and CDR2: SGHTA, FQGNSA. The CDR3 totals 14 residues.

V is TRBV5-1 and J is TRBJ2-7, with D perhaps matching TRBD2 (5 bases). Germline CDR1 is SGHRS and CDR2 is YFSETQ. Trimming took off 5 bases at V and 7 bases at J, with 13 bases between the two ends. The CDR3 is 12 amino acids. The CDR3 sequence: CASRPGSGEQYF. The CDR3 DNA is TGCGCCAGCAGGCCGGGGTCGGGAGAGCAGTACTTC.

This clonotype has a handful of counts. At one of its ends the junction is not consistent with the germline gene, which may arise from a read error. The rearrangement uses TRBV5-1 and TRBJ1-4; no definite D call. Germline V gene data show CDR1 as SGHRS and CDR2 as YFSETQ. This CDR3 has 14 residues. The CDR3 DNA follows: TGCGCCAGCAGGCGGGAGGCGGCTAATGAAAAATTGTTTTTT. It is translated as CASRREAANEKLFF.

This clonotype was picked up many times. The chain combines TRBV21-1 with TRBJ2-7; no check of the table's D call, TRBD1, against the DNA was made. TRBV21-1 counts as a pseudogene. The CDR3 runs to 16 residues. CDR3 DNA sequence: TGTGCCAGCAGCAACCGACAGGTCCATTCCTCCTACGAGCAGTACTTC. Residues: CASSNRQVHSSYEQYF.

CDR3 region: CASSLRSGGMNTEAFF. CDR3 bases: TGTGCCAGCAGCTTAAGGTCAGGGGGGATGAACACTGAAGCTTTCTTT. The chain joins TRBV7-9 to TRBJ1-1, with 7 bases that match TRBD1. The trim removed 2 bases at V and 0 bases at J, leaving 6 bases unmatched. CDR1 SEHNR and CDR2 FQNEAQ come from the germline V gene (reference sequence). CDR3 length equals 16 residues. The full variable domain, its missing parts supplied by reference TRBV7-9 and TRBJ1-1, is DTGVSQNPRHKITKRGQNVTFRCDPISEHNRLYWYRQTLGQGPEFLTYFQNEAQLEKSRLLSDRFSAERPKGSFSTLEIQRTEQGDSAMYLCASSLRSGGMNTEAFFGQGTRLTVV.